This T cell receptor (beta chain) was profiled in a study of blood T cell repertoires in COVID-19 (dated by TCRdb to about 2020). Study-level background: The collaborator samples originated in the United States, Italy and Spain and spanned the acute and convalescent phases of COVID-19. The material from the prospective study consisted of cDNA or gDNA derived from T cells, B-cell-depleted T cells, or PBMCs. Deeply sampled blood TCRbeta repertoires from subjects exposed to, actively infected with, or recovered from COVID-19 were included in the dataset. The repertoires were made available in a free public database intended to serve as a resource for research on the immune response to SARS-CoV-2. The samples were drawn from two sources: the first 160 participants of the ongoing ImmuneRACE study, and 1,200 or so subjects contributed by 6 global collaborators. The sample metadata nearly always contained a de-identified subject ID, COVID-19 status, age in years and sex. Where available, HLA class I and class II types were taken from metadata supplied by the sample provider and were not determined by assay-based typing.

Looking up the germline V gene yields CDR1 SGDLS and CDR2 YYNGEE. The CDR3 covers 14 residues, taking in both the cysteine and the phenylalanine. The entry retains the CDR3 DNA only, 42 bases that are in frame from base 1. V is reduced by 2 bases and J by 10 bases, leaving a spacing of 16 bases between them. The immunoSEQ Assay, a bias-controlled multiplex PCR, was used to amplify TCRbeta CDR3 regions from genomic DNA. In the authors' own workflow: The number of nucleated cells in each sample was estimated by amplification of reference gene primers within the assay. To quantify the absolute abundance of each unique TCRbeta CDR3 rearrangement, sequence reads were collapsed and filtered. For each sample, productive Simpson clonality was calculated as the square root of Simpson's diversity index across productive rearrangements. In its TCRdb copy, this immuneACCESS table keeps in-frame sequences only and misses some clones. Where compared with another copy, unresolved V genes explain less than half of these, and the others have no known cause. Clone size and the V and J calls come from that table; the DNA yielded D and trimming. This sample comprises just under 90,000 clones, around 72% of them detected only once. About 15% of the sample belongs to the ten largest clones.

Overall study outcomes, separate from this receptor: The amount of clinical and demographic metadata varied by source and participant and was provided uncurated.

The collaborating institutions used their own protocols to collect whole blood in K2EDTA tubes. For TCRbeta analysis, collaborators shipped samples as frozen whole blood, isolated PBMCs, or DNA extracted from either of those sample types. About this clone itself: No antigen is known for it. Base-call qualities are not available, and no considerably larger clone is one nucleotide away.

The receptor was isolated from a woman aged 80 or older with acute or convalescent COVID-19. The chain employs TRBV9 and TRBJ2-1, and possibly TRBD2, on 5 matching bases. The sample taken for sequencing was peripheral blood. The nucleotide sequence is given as TGTGCCAGCAGCGTGGCTAGCCTTTCGGGCGAGCAGTTCTTC. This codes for CASSVASLSGEQFF.